One sample yielded the 17 T cell receptor beta chains listed below, sequenced in a study of shared clonotypes between healthy human individuals. Produced via immunoSEQ multiplex PCR; TCRdb's table is partial and in-frame only. The data contain roughly 2 million clones, around 95% of them singletons. Specimen: naive CD4+ T cells sorted from blood. Noted subset: CD45RA+ positively selected. The receptor source for this set is a man aged 18 to 30 in good health.

CDR3: CAWTGHTSNEQFF. In DNA form, the CDR3 reads TGTGCCTGGACGGGGCACACTAGCAATGAGCAGTTCTTC. The chain carries TRBV30 and TRBJ2-1; perhaps D is TRBD1 or TRBD2 (5 bases each). The CDR3 runs 13 residues. Trimming cost V 4 bases and J 6 bases, with 13 bases left between them. CDR1 is GTSNPN and CDR2 is SVGIG in the germline V gene (reference sequence).

V is TRBV11-1 and J is TRBJ1-1, with 8 bases identical to TRBD1. CDR3 size: 14 residues. Germline CDR1 SGHAT, CDR2 FQDESV (reference sequence). V shed 7 bases and J 6 bases; nucleotides not matched to a gene: 10. Written as DNA, the CDR3 is TGTGCCAGCACCGCAACCGACAGGGGCGCTGAAGCTTTCTTT. This translates into CASTATDRGAEAFF.

This chain connects TRBV7-8 to TRBJ2-7, with a tentative D call TRBD1 (5 bases). CDR3 length equals 15 residues. Between the trimmed V and J ends, which lost 1 base and 7 bases, there was a span of 17 bases. Germline V gene lookup returns CDR1 SGHVS and CDR2 FQNEAQ. For the CDR3, the DNA is TGTGCCAGCAGCTTAGGCCCCGAGGCAGGGCTAGAGCAGTACTTC. It yields the protein CASSLGPEAGLEQYF.

This sequence joins TRBV6-5 and TRBJ2-7; D unresolved. CDR1 is MNHEY and CDR2 is SVGAGI in the germline V gene. Trimming cost V 8 bases and J 0 bases, with 11 bases left between them. The CDR3 is made up of 13 amino acids. The CDR3 nucleotides are TGTGCCAGCTCCGGCTTGAGCTCCTACGAGCAGTACTTC. Its protein product is CASSGLSSYEQYF.

This clone was seen just once. The genes are TRBV28 and TRBJ1-1; 9 bases map to TRBD1. From germline, CDR1 is MDHEN and CDR2 SYDVKM. The CDR3 is 16 amino acids. V shed 8 bases and J 2 bases; nucleotides not matched to a gene: 12. The CDR3 loop is CASRLWETGGNTEAFF. CDR3 in DNA: TGTGCCAGCCGACTTTGGGAGACAGGGGGAAACACTGAAGCTTTCTTT.

This chain joins TRBV5-4 and TRBJ1-4, with TRBD1 matching 8 bases. CDR3 length equals 14 residues. Germline CDR1 reads SGHNT; CDR2 reads YYREEE (reference sequence). V was clipped by 5 bases and J by 6 bases; unmatched bases: 6. CDR3 protein: CASSNRGGDEKLFF. The CDR3 region has the DNA TGTGCCAGCAGTAACAGGGGGGGAGATGAAAAACTGTTTTTT.

The chain links TRBV6-5 to TRBJ1-6; no firm D call. CDR3 size: 15 residues. Trimming took 2 bases from V and 5 from J, leaving 10 bases between them. The V gene's germline CDR1 is MNHEY and CDR2 SVGAGI. CDR3 sequence: CASSYVSSNNSPLHF. As DNA, the CDR3 is TGTGCCAGCAGTTACGTTTCGTCCAATAATTCACCCCTCCACTTT.

The chain combines TRBV5-8 with TRBJ1-1; unclear D gene. CDR1 is SGHTS and CDR2 is YDEGEE in the germline V gene. The CDR3 runs to 14 residues. The V end was cut by 0 bases, the J end by 4 bases, with 10 bases between. This CDR3 is CASSLGHPVTEAFF. CDR3 coding DNA: TGTGCCAGCAGCTTGGGACACCCGGTCACTGAAGCTTTCTTT.

The CDR3 DNA follows: TGTGCCTGGAATAACTTAATATATAATTCACCCCTCCACTTT. Translation gives CAWNNLIYNSPLHF. This chain connects TRBV30 to TRBJ1-6; D gene unclear. This CDR3 has 14 amino acids. Trimming removed 4 bases at V and 4 bases at J, with 11 bases between. Germline assignment: CDR1 GTSNPN and CDR2 SVGIG (reference sequence).

The sample holds a few counts of this clone. The chain uses TRBV19 and TRBJ1-1; 7 nucleotides align to TRBD1. The V gene's germline CDR1 is LNHDA and CDR2 SQIVND (reference sequence). The J segment lost 0 bases and the V segment lost 2 bases, leaving 3 bases of the junction unmatched. The length of the CDR3 is 15 residues. The CDR3 here is CASSITGVMNTEAFF. CDR3 coding DNA: TGTGCCAGTAGTATAACAGGGGTGATGAACACTGAAGCTTTCTTT.

The gene calls are TRBV4-1 and TRBJ1-4, with no clear D. The CDR3 length is 16 residues. CDR1 is MGHRA, CDR2 YSYEKL, per germline. V was shortened by 4 bases and J by 3 bases, with 15 bases between the two germline ends. The CDR3, as DNA: TGCGCCAGCAGCCTTTTTTCGGGAAGGGCTAATGAAAAACTGTTTTTT. It specifies CASSLFSGRANEKLFF.

The chain uses TRBV6-5 and TRBJ2-7, with 11 positions matching TRBD2. Germline CDR1 MNHEY, CDR2 SVGAGI. The CDR3 has 15 amino acids. Trimming cost V 6 bases and J 2 bases; bases outside gene matches: 6. DNA of the CDR3: TGTGCCAGCAGCCCCCCGGGACTAGCGGCCTACGAGCAGTACTTC. Its protein is CASSPPGLAAYEQYF.

The V call is TRBV7-2, the J call TRBJ1-1; the match to TRBD1 covers 9 bases. The CDR3 runs to 14 residues. CDR1 and CDR2 (germline): SGHTA, FQGNSA. The ends lost 4 bases at V and 7 bases at J; junction bases unmatched: 7. The CDR3 is CASSSKRTGVEAFF. The CDR3 DNA follows: TGTGCCAGCAGCTCAAAAAGGACAGGGGTTGAAGCTTTCTTT.

This rearrangement joins TRBV7-2 to TRBJ2-2, with unresolved D. Germline-derived CDR1 and CDR2 are SGHTA and FQGNSA. Trimming cost V 2 bases and J 3 bases, with 13 bases left between them. CDR3 size: 16 residues. The CDR3 protein is CASSLNRVEYTGELFF. CDR3 in DNA: TGTGCCAGCAGCTTAAACCGGGTGGAGTACACCGGGGAGCTGTTTTTT.

The rearrangement uses TRBV5-1 and TRBJ1-1, with TRBD1 matching 7 bases. After removal of 3 bases from V and 4 bases from J, the junction contained 9 bases not matched to a gene. The CDR3 sequence is 15 residues long. Germline CDR1 reads SGHRS; CDR2 reads YFSETQ. CDR3 coding DNA: TGCGCCAGCAGCTACTGGACAGGCAGGGGCACTGAAGCTTTCTTT. Translating gives CASSYWTGRGTEAFF. Complete variable domain (other parts from reference TRBV5-1 and TRBJ1-1): KAGVTQTPRYLIKTRGQQVTLSCSPISGHRSVSWYQQTPGQGLQFLFEYFSETQRNKGNFPGRFSGRQFSNSRSEMNVSTLELGDSALYLCASSYWTGRGTEAFFGQGTRLTVV.

The chain is built from TRBV28 and TRBJ2-7; 7 bases match TRBD1. This CDR3 has 13 amino acids. Trimming cost V 6 bases and J 8 bases; bases outside gene matches: 10. Germline lookup yields CDR1 MDHEN and CDR2 SYDVKM. The CDR3 protein is CASRTGISVKQYF. DNA for the CDR3: TGTGCCAGCAGGACAGGGATTTCTGTGAAGCAGTACTTC.

This clone was recorded only once. In DNA form, the CDR3 reads TGTGCCAGCTCACCAACAGGAGGGACCAATATTGTGGAGACCCAGTACTTC. Its protein product is CASSPTGGTNIVETQYF. This chain links TRBV18 with TRBJ2-5; a possible D gene is TRBD2 (6 bases). Germline CDR1 reads KGHSH; CDR2 reads LQKENI. Trimming took 2 bases from V and 5 from J, leaving 21 bases between them. This CDR3 has 17 amino acids.